The 18 T cell receptor beta chains reported below all come from one sample, sequenced in a study of CD8+CD57+ T cells in acquired aplastic anemia. In patients chosen for sequencing, flow cytometry had shown CD8+CD57+ cell expansion. The use of genomic DNA as template underpinned the TCR beta VDJ and CDR3 profiling. TCRdb recomputed calls from the reads with MiXCR, one row per CDR3 protein. This table has about 190,000 distinct CDR3 sequences, around half appearing once. The sample comprised sorted CD4+, CD8+, or CD8+CD57+ T cells (not recorded which) from PBMCs. The origin of the receptors is a human donor with aplastic anemia.

The table lists this clonotype with a count of one. The rearrangement links TRBV12-3 or TRBV12-4 to TRBJ2-5, with a possible D match to TRBD2 (5 bases). The V end was cut by 7 bases, the J end by 3 bases, with 12 bases between. The CDR3 loop spans 13 amino acids. This chain's CDR3 is CASIKTGKETQYF. In DNA form, the CDR3 reads TGTGCCAGCATCAAGACCGGGAAAGAGACCCAGTACTTC.

In this sample, this clonotype turned up many times. V is TRBV20-1 and J is TRBJ1-6, with D tentatively TRBD1 (5 bases). Germline CDR1 is DFQATT and CDR2 is SNEGSKA (reference sequence). V was cut by 6 bases and J by 10 bases, with 19 bases left in between. The CDR3 has 14 amino acids. The DNA for the CDR3 is TGCAGTGCCCACTCGTCGGGACCACGGTCACCCCTCCACTTT. It is translated as CSAHSSGPRSPLHF.

A few counts support this clonotype. V gene TRBV10-1 combines with J gene TRBJ2-2; TRBD1 aligns across 8 bases. The ends lost 3 bases at V and 1 base at J; junction bases unmatched: 1. This CDR3 region has 15 residues. Germline CDR1 WNHNN, CDR2 SYGVQD (reference sequence). The CDR3 here is CASSDGTGNTGELFF. The DNA of the CDR3 is TGCGCCAGCAGTGACGGGACAGGGAACACCGGGGAGCTGTTTTTT.

Remarks on this clonotype: One end of the junction varies from germline; a read error may be responsible. This chain uses TRBV7-9 with TRBJ2-3; 8 nucleotides agree with TRBD2. The CDR3 length is 13 residues. Per the germline V gene, CDR1 is SEHNR and CDR2 is FQNEAQ (reference sequence). The CDR3 DNA follows: TGTGCCACCAGCGGGGGAGGTTCTGATACGCAGTATTTT. Translated: CATSGGGSDTQYF.

This chain joins TRBV2 and TRBJ2-4; tentatively, D is TRBD2 (7 bases). There are 13 residues in the CDR3. Germline assignment: CDR1 SNHLY and CDR2 FYNNEI. Trimming left V 6 bases short and J 6 bases short, with 12 bases between. The CDR3 protein is CASRRGEGNIQYF. The CDR3 coding sequence is TGTGCCAGCAGGAGGGGGGAGGGAAACATTCAGTACTTC. Filled out from reference TRBV2 and TRBJ2-4, the complete variable domain reads EPEVTQTPSHQVTQMGQEVILRCVPISNHLYFYWYRQILGQKVEFLVSFYNNEISEKSEIFDDQFSVERPDGSNFTLKIRSTKLEDSAMYFCASRRGEGNIQYFGAGTRLSVL.

This clonotype came up many times. This chain links TRBV3-1 with TRBJ1-6; 9 bases are a match to TRBD1. Germline-derived CDR1 and CDR2 are LGHDT and YNNKEL (reference sequence). There are 17 residues in the CDR3. With V trimmed by 1 base and J by 9 bases, 10 bases remained unmatched. The CDR3 DNA sequence: TGTGCCAGCAGCCAAGGGTGGACAGGGGTGAAACGTTCACCCCTCCACTTT. Translating it yields CASSQGWTGVKRSPLHF.

The chain recombines TRBV4-1 with TRBJ1-6; possibly TRBD1 for D (6 bases). V was pared by 3 bases and J by 2 bases, with 14 bases between. Germline CDR1 reads MGHRA; CDR2 reads YSYEKL. The CDR3 totals 17 residues. CDR3 coding DNA: TGCGCCAGCAGCCACACCGGGACACCACCCTATAATTCACCCCTCCACTTT. Protein sequence: CASSHTGTPPYNSPLHF.

The table lists this clonotype with many counts. This chain joins TRBV12-3 or TRBV12-4 and TRBJ2-7, with 8 bases aligning to TRBD1. The CDR3 contains 15 residues. V lost 6 bases, J lost 2 bases, and 9 bases stayed unmatched. CDR3 loop: CASSHAGGKAYEQYF. The CDR3 DNA reads TGTGCCAGCAGCCATGCAGGGGGCAAGGCCTACGAGCAGTACTTC.

The J gene is TRBJ1-2, the V gene TRBV7-8, with D possibly matching TRBD1 (6 bases). CDR3 length: 13 amino acids. Between the trimmed V and J ends, which lost 5 bases and 5 bases, there was a span of 12 bases. Germline V CDR1 and CDR2: SGHVS, FQNEAQ. DNA for the CDR3: TGTGCCAGCAGCGACACAGGGACGTATGGCTACACCTTC. Translation gives CASSDTGTYGYTF.

This clonotype was seen repeatedly, ten times or more. The rearrangement joins TRBV5-6 to TRBJ2-7; perhaps TRBD1 as D (6 bases). CDR3 length: 13 residues. V lost 5 bases to trimming and J lost 0 bases, with 9 bases between them. The germline gives CDR1 SGHDT, CDR2 YYEEEE. CDR3 region: CASRRGNSYEQYF. The CDR3 bases are TGTGCCAGCAGGAGGGGGAACTCCTACGAGCAGTACTTC.

This clonotype was recorded at least ten times. The chain links TRBV11-3 to TRBJ2-4; the D is unclear. Deletions cut 5 bases from V and 0 bases from J, with 5 bases between. Germline loops: CDR1 SGHNT, CDR2 YENEEA. CDR3 length equals 13 residues. The CDR3 DNA sequence: TGTGCCAGCAGCGGGGTAGCCAAAAACATTCAGTACTTC. Protein: CASSGVAKNIQYF. The full variable domain, with the rest looked up from reference TRBV11-3 and TRBJ2-4, is EAGVVQSPRYKIIEKKQPVAFWCNPISGHNTLYWYLQNLGQGPELLIRYENEEAVDDSQLPKDRFSAERLKGVDSTLKIQPAELGDSAVYLCASSGVAKNIQYFGAGTRLSVL.

This clonotype was seen more than once but under ten times. This chain connects TRBV20-1 to TRBJ2-1, with D tentatively TRBD2 (6 bases). The V end was cut by 5 bases, the J end by 6 bases, with 17 bases between. This CDR3 has 14 amino acids. CDR1 is DFQATT, CDR2 SNEGSKA, per germline (reference sequence). The CDR3 region has the DNA TGCAGTGCTCCTAGGGTAGCGGCCGGCAATGAGCAGTTCTTC. Translation: CSAPRVAAGNEQFF.

This clonotype occurred many times. CDR3 in DNA: TGTGCCAGCAGCGTCTCTGCCAACTCCTACGAGCAGTACTTC. Its translation: CASSVSANSYEQYF. The chain links TRBV9 to TRBJ2-7; D uncertain. This CDR3 region has 14 residues. Germline loops: CDR1 SGDLS, CDR2 YYNGEE. Trimming shortened V by 2 bases and J by 0 bases, and 9 bases separated the two germline ends.

To note about this clonotype: This may be a read error: a much more frequent sequence differs by one nucleotide. This sequence joins TRBV20-1 and TRBJ1-4, with D tentatively TRBD1 (6 bases). V was cut by 8 bases and J by 8 bases, with 15 bases left in between. The CDR3 sequence is 12 residues long. The germline gives CDR1 DFQATT, CDR2 SNEGSKA (reference sequence). The CDR3 sequence: CSTLTGYEKLFF. The CDR3, as DNA: TGCAGTACTTTAACAGGGTACGAAAAACTGTTTTTT.

As for this clonotype: One junction end disagrees with the germline gene, perhaps due to a read error. The chain carries TRBV10-1 and TRBJ2-3; tentative D call: TRBD1 (7 bases). The germline V gene encodes CDR1 WNHNN and CDR2 SYGVQD (reference sequence). This CDR3 comprises 20 residues. CDR3 bases: TGCGCCAGCAGTGACCTCCGGACAGGTCTGATGACGGGAGTAACAGACACGCAGTATTTT. Residues: CASSDLRTGLMTGVTDTQYF.

This clonotype was counted many times. This chain joins TRBV2 and TRBJ2-7, with 10 positions matching TRBD2. The CDR3 is 14 amino acids. Unmatched junction bases numbered 6, after V lost 7 bases and J lost 3 bases. CDR1 and CDR2 (germline): SNHLY, FYNNEI. In DNA, the CDR3 is TGTGCCAGCACGCTAGCGGGGGAGGGCTACGAGCAGTACTTC. Translated, it gives CASTLAGEGYEQYF.

This clonotype was seen repeatedly, ten times or more. The chain combines TRBV11-2 with TRBJ2-1, with 10 positions matching TRBD2. Germline V gene sequence: CDR1 SGHAT, CDR2 FQNNGV. The CDR3 sequence is 15 residues long. With 4 bases clipped from V and 3 bases from J, the junction kept 3 bases outside the gene matches. CDR3 nucleotides: TGTGCCAGCAGCTACCTAGCGGGAGACTACAATGAGCAGTTCTTC. Its translation: CASSYLAGDYNEQFF. Full variable domain (rest looked up from reference TRBV11-2 and TRBJ2-1): EAGVAQSPRYKIIEKRQSVAFWCNPISGHATLYWYQQILGQGPKLLIQFQNNGVVDDSQLPKDRFSAERLKGVDSTLKIQPAKLEDSAVYLCASSYLAGDYNEQFFGPGTRLTVL.

This clonotype came up once. The rearrangement links TRBV12-3 or TRBV12-4 to TRBJ2-5; D remains unclear. Trimming shortened V by 1 base and J by 5 bases, and 11 bases separated the two germline ends. This CDR3 is built from 14 residues. The CDR3 sequence: CASSLGRSPETQYF. CDR3 nucleotide sequence: TGTGCCAGCAGTTTAGGCAGGTCCCCCGAGACCCAGTACTTC.